The 6 T cell receptor beta chains reported below all come from one sample, sequenced in a study of cytotoxic CD8 clonotypes in ibrutinib-treated CLL. Here immunoSEQ multiplex PCR was the method, and the copy in TCRdb shows in-frame clones only, minus some. The repertoire holds about 200,000 clones, with roughly 73% as singletons. This material consisted of PBMCs, taken after 12 months of ibrutinib treatment. Source of these receptors: a human donor with chronic lymphocytic leukemia.

The chain couples TRBV10-3 to TRBJ1-1; D may be TRBD1 (5 bases). V was cut by 4 bases and J by 0 bases, with 6 bases left in between. The CDR3 has 13 residues. Per germline, CDR1 ENHRY and CDR2 SYGVKD. The CDR3 bases are TGTGCCATCAGTGGGGGGGTGAACACTGAAGCTTTCTTT. Protein sequence: CAISGGVNTEAFF.

The chain has TRBV30 and TRBJ1-5; D unresolved. The CDR3 runs to 16 residues. V dropped 5 bases and J dropped 6 bases, with 23 bases sitting between them. From germline, CDR1 is GTSNPN and CDR2 SVGIG (reference sequence). The CDR3 is CAWPRERSVWSQPQHF. In DNA, the CDR3 is TGTGCCTGGCCCCGGGAAAGGTCGGTCTGGAGTCAGCCCCAGCATTTT.

The chain joins TRBV29-1 to TRBJ2-7; a weak D match, TRBD2 (5 bases). CDR3 length: 13 amino acids. Between the trimmed V and J ends, which lost 4 bases and 4 bases, there was a span of 14 bases. CDR1 and CDR2 (germline): SQVTM, ANQGSEA. The chain's CDR3 is CSVGPSGIYEQYF. For the CDR3, the DNA is TGCAGCGTTGGACCCTCGGGAATATACGAGCAGTACTTC.

The V gene is TRBV18, the J gene TRBJ2-5; unclear D gene. This CDR3 is built from 13 residues. The V end lost 3 bases, the J end lost 4 bases, and 9 bases lay between the germline ends. Per germline, CDR1 KGHSH and CDR2 LQKENI. The CDR3 spells CASSPSRLETQYF. CDR3 nucleotide sequence: TGTGCCAGCTCACCTAGCCGGTTAGAGACCCAGTACTTC.

As to this clone: Other DNA sequences in this specimen translate into the identical CDR3. The chain couples TRBV6-5 to TRBJ2-5, with D perhaps matching TRBD1 or TRBD2 (5 bases each). CDR1 and CDR2 (germline): MNHEY, SVGAGI. The CDR3 length is 13 residues. Trimming took off 3 bases at V and 5 bases at J, with 10 bases between the two ends. CDR3 sequence: CASSYRGGETQYF. The CDR3 region has the DNA TGTGCCAGCAGTTATAGGGGCGGGGAGACCCAGTACTTC.

The chain combines TRBV7-9 with TRBJ2-1; 11 bases are shared with TRBD2. Germline V gene lookup returns CDR1 SEHNR and CDR2 FQNEAQ (reference sequence). The CDR3 length is 15 residues. V lost 5 bases to trimming and J lost 8 bases; unmatched junction nucleotides: 8. As DNA, the CDR3 is TGTGCCAGCAGCCAACTAGCGGGAGTGTTCGATGAGCAGTTCTTC. Translated: CASSQLAGVFDEQFF.